This is a list of T cell receptor beta chains from one sample in a study of Graves' ophthalmopathy and Graves' hyperthyroidism. TCRdb used MiXCR to reprocess the multiplex PCR reads, holding one entry per CDR3 protein. Seen here are under 350,000 distinct CDR3 sequences, about 17% observed once, and the top ten hold 10% to 15%. Sample: peripheral blood. These TCRs come from an adult man with Graves' ophthalmopathy. Each CDR3 is given without its conserved first and last residue. Some rows have no size entry. The others give once, few or many, or a class for an expanded clone.

V	size	J	length	CDR3
TRBV30	many	TRBJ1-1	12	AWKVSSMNTEAF
TRBV28	many	TRBJ2-7	11	ASRDRGSYEQY
TRBV28	NA	TRBJ1-6	15	ASSAAEGTGLYSPLH
TRBV7-9	many	TRBJ2-2	12	ASSPTMRSGELF
TRBV20-1	many	TRBJ2-7	13	SARGVDRVWDEQY
TRBV9	many	TRBJ1-6	14	ASRQQGLVDNSPLH
TRBV15	NA	TRBJ1-1	11	ATSVAGVTEAF
TRBV3-1	few	TRBJ2-7	14	ASSQGSGTGGYEQY
TRBV7-8	NA	TRBJ2-5	13	AARRGARAEETQY
TRBV5-4	many	TRBJ2-5	14	ASSPGGQGGGETQY
TRBV6-2/TRBV6-3	NA	TRBJ2-7	13	ASRYARDYVYEQY
TRBV29-1	many	TRBJ2-7	11	SVFLAGSYEQY
TRBV20-1	many	TRBJ1-5	13	SARGLGAANQPQH
TRBV11-1	many	TRBJ2-7	14	ASSSRDRGFTYEQY
TRBV10-3	many	TRBJ2-2	14	AISDRDRGVTGELF
TRBV5-1	NA	TRBJ2-7	13	ASSLRQGAADEQY
TRBV20-1	many	TRBJ2-5	11	SADPTSEETQY
TRBV6-1	many	TRBJ2-7	13	ASSRRDTSSYEQY
TRBV15	many	TRBJ2-7	12	ATSKAGVSYEQY
TRBV6-5	many	TRBJ2-7	13	ATLGGSGVSYEQY
TRBV7-9	many	TRBJ2-7	13	ASSLVGGESYEQY
TRBV11-2	many	TRBJ1-1	12	ASSSDRINTEAF
TRBV24-1	many	TRBJ2-5	14	ATSFTSGQGEETQY
TRBV10-3	many	TRBJ1-1	11	AITGTANTEAF
TRBV6-1	many	TRBJ2-7	13	ASTSATYGDYEQY
TRBV6-2/TRBV6-3	many	TRBJ1-5	10	ASSEGVDPQH
TRBV11-2	many	TRBJ2-7	13	ASSLGGLASHEQY
TRBV4-1	many	TRBJ2-3	13	ASSQASRSSDTQY
TRBV28	many	TRBJ1-5	13	ASSPRDRVGQPQH
TRBV6-5	many	TRBJ1-2	12	ASSSGTTVHGYT
TRBV27	many	TRBJ1-5	11	ASMLGAGQPQH
TRBV28	many	TRBJ2-7	12	ASYRGAGVYEQY
TRBV4-2	many	TRBJ2-7	15	ASSQNRNSGSSYEQY
TRBV11-2	many	TRBJ2-6	15	ASSLIGSKGGANVLT
TRBV9	many	TRBJ1-2	12	ASSPDQGASGYT
TRBV10-1	many	TRBJ2-5	12	ASSESGLGETQY
TRBV6-4	many	TRBJ1-5	15	ASRPSRDTYSNQPQH
TRBV7-2	few	TRBJ2-5	13	ASSLAGTKQETQY
TRBV18	many	TRBJ2-3	13	ASSPRQAQADTQY
TRBV7-8	few	TRBJ2-7	12	ASSLTGRTREQY
TRBV29-1	many	TRBJ2-2	13	SVGGGLTNTGELF
TRBV29-1	many	TRBJ1-1	9	SGELIHEAF
TRBV30	NA	TRBJ2-7	12	AWSTSLQAYEQY
TRBV7-2	many	TRBJ1-6	11	ASSLRNNSPLH
TRBV6-1	many	TRBJ1-5	13	ASSEMNESNQPQH
TRBV12-3/TRBV12-4	many	TRBJ1-2	13	ASSLGRGGNYGYT
TRBV11-2	many	TRBJ2-5	14	ASSLGPDSFFKTQY
TRBV6-5	many	TRBJ2-5	11	ASSLGFLKTQY
TRBV24-1	many	TRBJ2-7	13	ATSETSGGSGEQY
TRBV7-3	NA	TRBJ2-2	11	ASSSRGGTELF
TRBV29-1	many	TRBJ2-5	12	SVEPPGQGETQY
TRBV18	few	TRBJ2-7	11	ASSPGENYEQY
TRBV7-2	many	TRBJ2-7	10	ASSLSQGKQY